Listed below are T cell receptor beta chains from one sample, sequenced in a study of shared clonotypes between healthy human individuals. The data were produced by immunoSEQ multiplex PCR, yet TCRdb's version contains in-frame clones alone and is incomplete. The data show 800,000 to 1,200,000 clones, around 78% seen once. What was sequenced was memory CD4+ T cells from PBMCs. All receptors derive from a man in his late teens or twenties in good health. Some clones in this sample may be carry-over from other donors' samples. The CDR3 runs from the conserved cysteine through the conserved F or W. The order of the fields is clone size, D gene, V gene, J gene, CDR3 DNA, CDR3 protein. A D gene is named only where the DNA matches it firmly. Clone size, where shown, is once, few, many, or a class for clones that have expanded.

abundance: .; d_gene: TRBD2; v_gene: TRBV2; j_gene: TRBJ2-7; CDR3nt: TGTGCCAGCCGGCGGGAGCCCTACGAGCAGTACTTC; CDR3aa: CASRREPYEQYF
abundance: .; d_gene: TRBD2; v_gene: TRBV28; j_gene: TRBJ2-5; CDR3nt: TGTGCCAGCAGGCCGGCGGGGGTGTACCAAGAGACCCAGTACTTC; CDR3aa: CASRPAGVYQETQYF
abundance: .; d_gene: .; v_gene: TRBV11-3; j_gene: TRBJ2-3; CDR3nt: TGTGCCAGCAGCCTAAGACAGGGAGGTAGCACAGATACGCAGTATTTT; CDR3aa: CASSLRQGGSTDTQYF
abundance: .; d_gene: .; v_gene: TRBV14; j_gene: TRBJ1-1; CDR3nt: TGTGCCAGCAGCCAAGCAGGGCAGACTGAAGCTTTCTTT; CDR3aa: CASSQAGQTEAFF
abundance: .; d_gene: TRBD2; v_gene: TRBV12-5; j_gene: TRBJ2-1; CDR3nt: TGTGCTAGTGTAGGAGCGGGAGTGAACTACAATGAGCAGTTCTTC; CDR3aa: CASVGAGVNYNEQFF
abundance: .; d_gene: .; v_gene: TRBV28; j_gene: TRBJ1-5; CDR3nt: TGTGCCAGCAGTTTATGGGTGGGCAATCAGCCCCAGCATTTT; CDR3aa: CASSLWVGNQPQHF
abundance: many; d_gene: TRBD2; v_gene: TRBV7-3; j_gene: TRBJ2-3; CDR3nt: TGTGCCAGCAGCCTAAGCGGGATGAACACAGATACGCAGTATTTT; CDR3aa: CASSLSGMNTDTQYF
abundance: .; d_gene: .; v_gene: TRBV6-1; j_gene: TRBJ2-3; CDR3nt: TGTGCCAGCAGTGAATTTGGTAGCTCGAACCCTACAGATACGCAGTATTTT; CDR3aa: CASSEFGSSNPTDTQYF
abundance: .; d_gene: TRBD2; v_gene: TRBV18; j_gene: TRBJ2-5; CDR3nt: TGTGCCAGCTCCGAGGGACTAGCGGGAGCAGAGACCCAGTACTTC; CDR3aa: CASSEGLAGAETQYF
abundance: .; d_gene: .; v_gene: TRBV7-2; j_gene: TRBJ2-7; CDR3nt: TGTGCCAGCAGCCCCAGGTCGGGGGTCCCAACCTACGAGCAGTACTTC; CDR3aa: CASSPRSGVPTYEQYF
abundance: few; d_gene: .; v_gene: TRBV7-8; j_gene: TRBJ2-7; CDR3nt: TGTGCCAGCAGCCAAGGCTCCAACTCCTACGAGCAGTACTTC; CDR3aa: CASSQGSNSYEQYF
abundance: .; d_gene: TRBD1; v_gene: TRBV9; j_gene: TRBJ1-1; CDR3nt: TGTGCCAGCACCGCCTTTGGGACAGAAATGCCCTACACTGAAGCTTTCTTT; CDR3aa: CASTAFGTEMPYTEAFF
abundance: .; d_gene: TRBD2; v_gene: TRBV28; j_gene: TRBJ2-1; CDR3nt: TGTGCCAGCAGTTCCGTAGCGGGCACCTACAATGAGCAGTTCTTC; CDR3aa: CASSSVAGTYNEQFF
abundance: .; d_gene: .; v_gene: TRBV2; j_gene: TRBJ2-7; CDR3nt: TGTGCCAGCAGTGAAGGTGTGAGACAGACCTACGAGCAGTACTTC; CDR3aa: CASSEGVRQTYEQYF
abundance: .; d_gene: .; v_gene: TRBV4-2; j_gene: TRBJ1-2; CDR3nt: TGTGCCAGCAGCCCCCCCTGGGCTAACTATGGCTACACCTTC; CDR3aa: CASSPPWANYGYTF
abundance: once; d_gene: .; v_gene: TRBV18; j_gene: TRBJ2-7; CDR3nt: TGTGCCAGCTCACCACAGCGGGACAGTCGAAACTACGAGCAGTACTTC; CDR3aa: CASSPQRDSRNYEQYF
abundance: .; d_gene: .; v_gene: TRBV29-1; j_gene: TRBJ2-1; CDR3nt: TGCAGCGCTCACCAGGGGAATGAGCAGTTCTTC; CDR3aa: CSAHQGNEQFF
abundance: .; d_gene: TRBD1; v_gene: TRBV18; j_gene: TRBJ1-5; CDR3nt: TGTGCCAGCTCACCTACAGGGGACCCCAGTCAGCCCCAGCATTTT; CDR3aa: CASSPTGDPSQPQHF
abundance: .; d_gene: TRBD1; v_gene: TRBV4-2; j_gene: TRBJ1-2; CDR3nt: TGTGCCAGCAGCCAGAGAGAACCGGGGACAGCACCCTACTATGGCTACACCTTC; CDR3aa: CASSQREPGTAPYYGYTF
abundance: .; d_gene: TRBD1; v_gene: TRBV18; j_gene: TRBJ1-1; CDR3nt: TGTGCCAGCTCACCACCGGGACAGGGGATGAACACTGAAGCTTTCTTT; CDR3aa: CASSPPGQGMNTEAFF
abundance: .; d_gene: .; v_gene: TRBV6-7; j_gene: TRBJ1-5; CDR3nt: TGTGCCAGCAGCACGATAAATCAGCCCCAGCATTTT; CDR3aa: CASSTINQPQHF
abundance: .; d_gene: TRBD1; v_gene: TRBV4-3; j_gene: TRBJ1-2; CDR3nt: TGCGCCAGCAGCCAAGAGCAGGGGGCGCTTACTGGCTACACCTTC; CDR3aa: CASSQEQGALTGYTF
abundance: .; d_gene: .; v_gene: TRBV12-5; j_gene: TRBJ2-5; CDR3nt: TGTGCTAGTGGTTTGTTTGGTGGGGAGGAGACCCAGTACTTC; CDR3aa: CASGLFGGEETQYF
abundance: .; d_gene: TRBD2; v_gene: TRBV5-6; j_gene: TRBJ2-1; CDR3nt: TGTGCCAGCAGCTGGGGACTATCCGAGGTGCAGTTCTTC; CDR3aa: CASSWGLSEVQFF
abundance: .; d_gene: TRBD2; v_gene: TRBV5-1; j_gene: TRBJ2-7; CDR3nt: TGCGCCAGCAGCTTGGGGGGGACTATAGCCTACGAGCAGTACTTC; CDR3aa: CASSLGGTIAYEQYF
abundance: .; d_gene: .; v_gene: TRBV28; j_gene: TRBJ2-7; CDR3nt: TGTGCCAGCAGTCCAAAGCTCTACGAGCAGTACTTC; CDR3aa: CASSPKLYEQYF
abundance: .; d_gene: .; v_gene: TRBV6-1; j_gene: TRBJ1-5; CDR3nt: TGTGCCAGCAGTGATTGGGGGAATCAGCCCCAGCATTTT; CDR3aa: CASSDWGNQPQHF
abundance: .; d_gene: .; v_gene: TRBV4-3; j_gene: TRBJ2-7; CDR3nt: TGCGCCAGCAGCCGAGAACAGGGACAAGACTACGAGCAGTACTTC; CDR3aa: CASSREQGQDYEQYF
abundance: .; d_gene: TRBD1; v_gene: TRBV10-3; j_gene: TRBJ2-7; CDR3nt: TGTGCCATCAGTGGTATGACAGGGGAGTACGAGCAGTACTTC; CDR3aa: CAISGMTGEYEQYF
abundance: .; d_gene: TRBD2; v_gene: TRBV6-1; j_gene: TRBJ2-7; CDR3nt: TGTGCCAGCAGTGACTACCGGGGGGTTGAACCGTACGAGCAGTACTTC; CDR3aa: CASSDYRGVEPYEQYF
abundance: .; d_gene: .; v_gene: TRBV4-3; j_gene: TRBJ2-7; CDR3nt: TGCGCCAGCAGCCAAGATCTGGGGACGGCTGGCTACGAGCAGTACTTC; CDR3aa: CASSQDLGTAGYEQYF
abundance: .; d_gene: .; v_gene: TRBV6-5; j_gene: TRBJ2-2; CDR3nt: TGTGCCAGCAGGCGGACTCTTAACACCGGGGAGCTGTTTTTT; CDR3aa: CASRRTLNTGELFF
abundance: .; d_gene: TRBD1; v_gene: TRBV7-9; j_gene: TRBJ1-4; CDR3nt: TGTGCCAGCAGCTCGGGACAGGGCAAGGGCGAAAAACTGTTTTTT; CDR3aa: CASSSGQGKGEKLFF
abundance: .; d_gene: .; v_gene: TRBV5-4; j_gene: TRBJ2-7; CDR3nt: TGTGCCAGCAGCTTGGGTTTTGAGAGGGCGGGGTTGAGTTCCGAGCAGTACTTC; CDR3aa: CASSLGFERAGLSSEQYF
abundance: many; d_gene: TRBD2; v_gene: TRBV7-9; j_gene: TRBJ2-3; CDR3nt: TGTGCCAGCAGCTTATTTAGCGGGACGGGCACAGATACGCAGTATTTT; CDR3aa: CASSLFSGTGTDTQYF
abundance: .; d_gene: .; v_gene: TRBV7-8; j_gene: TRBJ2-5; CDR3nt: TGTGCCAGCACCCTCCTTGGACCCACCGCCGGAGAGACCCAGTACTTC; CDR3aa: CASTLLGPTAGETQYF
abundance: .; d_gene: .; v_gene: TRBV6-5; j_gene: TRBJ1-2; CDR3nt: TGTGCCAGCAGAGTGGGGGACTCCGTCTATGGCTACACCTTC; CDR3aa: CASRVGDSVYGYTF
abundance: .; d_gene: .; v_gene: TRBV7-3; j_gene: TRBJ2-7; CDR3nt: TGTGCCAGCAGCTTAGTCTTCGGAGACCCGTCCCCGAAGCAGTACTTC; CDR3aa: CASSLVFGDPSPKQYF
abundance: .; d_gene: .; v_gene: TRBV7-9; j_gene: TRBJ2-3; CDR3nt: TGTGCCAGCAGCGCCAGGGGCGGCGACACAGATACGCAGTATTTT; CDR3aa: CASSARGGDTDTQYF
abundance: .; d_gene: .; v_gene: TRBV6-6; j_gene: TRBJ1-1; CDR3nt: TGTGCCAGCAGCCCGGCCAGGGGAAACACTGAAGCTTTCTTT; CDR3aa: CASSPARGNTEAFF
abundance: .; d_gene: .; v_gene: TRBV2; j_gene: TRBJ2-7; CDR3nt: TGTGCCAGCAGCTCTGACGCGCGGGGCCCCTACGAGCAGTACTTC; CDR3aa: CASSSDARGPYEQYF
abundance: once; d_gene: .; v_gene: TRBV5-1; j_gene: TRBJ2-7; CDR3nt: TGCGCCAGCAGTCCGGGACCGAGCGAAAGGCAGTACTTC; CDR3aa: CASSPGPSERQYF
abundance: once; d_gene: TRBD1; v_gene: TRBV5-4; j_gene: TRBJ2-1; CDR3nt: TGTGCCAGCAGCCGGGACAGGGGGAAGGGAAATGAGCAGTTCTTC; CDR3aa: CASSRDRGKGNEQFF
abundance: .; d_gene: TRBD1; v_gene: TRBV27; j_gene: TRBJ2-7; CDR3nt: TGTGCCAGCAGTTTAGGGAGCGGAGGGACAGGGGGCTTCGGCGAGCAGTACTTC; CDR3aa: CASSLGSGGTGGFGEQYF
abundance: .; d_gene: .; v_gene: TRBV9; j_gene: TRBJ2-7; CDR3nt: TGTGCCAGCAGCGTGGGACTTGGGTCCTACGAGCAGTACTTC; CDR3aa: CASSVGLGSYEQYF
abundance: .; d_gene: .; v_gene: TRBV5-1; j_gene: TRBJ1-2; CDR3nt: TGCGCCAGCAGCCTTCAGGGAGCTAACTATGGCTACACCTTC; CDR3aa: CASSLQGANYGYTF
abundance: .; d_gene: .; v_gene: TRBV5-1; j_gene: TRBJ2-7; CDR3nt: TGCGCCAGCAGCGACAGAAGGTCCTACGAGCAGTACTTC; CDR3aa: CASSDRRSYEQYF
abundance: .; d_gene: .; v_gene: TRBV4-2; j_gene: TRBJ2-7; CDR3nt: TGTGCCAGCAGCCAGGCCGGGACACGACCGCACGAGCAGTACTTC; CDR3aa: CASSQAGTRPHEQYF
abundance: .; d_gene: TRBD1; v_gene: TRBV9; j_gene: TRBJ2-7; CDR3nt: TGTGCCAGCAGCTTTCGACAGGGGGCCTACGAGCAGTACTTC; CDR3aa: CASSFRQGAYEQYF
abundance: .; d_gene: .; v_gene: TRBV7-8; j_gene: TRBJ2-7; CDR3nt: TGTGCCAGCAGCTTGTATACGACCTACGAGCAGTACTTC; CDR3aa: CASSLYTTYEQYF
abundance: few; d_gene: .; v_gene: TRBV6-6; j_gene: TRBJ1-2; CDR3nt: TGTGCCAGCAGTTACAGCTATGGCTACACCTTC; CDR3aa: CASSYSYGYTF
abundance: few; d_gene: TRBD2; v_gene: TRBV12-5; j_gene: TRBJ2-3; CDR3nt: TGTGCTAGTGGTTTGGCTAGCGGGAGCCGTTCAGATACGCAGTATTTT; CDR3aa: CASGLASGSRSDTQYF